The 23 T cell receptor beta chains reported below all come from one sample, sequenced in a study of Ad26.COV2.S vaccination and SARS-CoV-2 variants. Indicated treatment: about 20 received Ad26.COV2.S at low or high dose, single or two shots; about five received placebo; per-sample allocation not given. On day 63 after the first injection, vaccine and placebo recipients gave samples. Using immunoSEQ multiplex PCR, the repertoire was profiled, and TCRdb retains in-frame clones only, with some absent. The profile shows 440,000 or so clones, 80% to 90% of them singletons. This material consisted of peripheral blood, taken in a trial of Ad26.COV2.S vaccine versus placebo. The receptors originated from a person between 18 and 60 years old who received the Ad26.COV2.S COVID-19 vaccine or a placebo.

The chain carries TRBV3-1 (or the pseudogene TRBV3-2) and TRBJ1-2, with D hard to call. The V gene's germline CDR1 is LGHDT and CDR2 YNNKEL (reference sequence). The CDR3 contains 16 residues. Deletions cut 0 bases from V and 3 bases from J, with 14 bases between. The chain's CDR3 is CASSQDFPTWDYGYTF. In DNA, the CDR3 is TGTGCCAGCAGCCAAGATTTCCCAACGTGGGACTATGGCTACACCTTC.

V is TRBV28 and J is TRBJ2-1, with D perhaps matching TRBD2 (5 bases). The CDR3 extends over 15 amino acids. Germline V lookup: CDR1 MDHEN, CDR2 SYDVKM. The V gene lost 2 bases and the J gene lost 9 bases, with 17 bases spanning the gap. CDR3 amino acids: CASSLLPGSYGEQFF. The DNA of the CDR3 is TGTGCCAGCAGTTTACTTCCGGGGAGCTATGGTGAGCAGTTCTTC.

The chain uses TRBV19 and TRBJ1-1, with TRBD1 matching 9 bases. V dropped 6 bases and J dropped 7; count of bases not matched to a gene: 3. The CDR3 consists of 12 residues. Germline V gene sequence: CDR1 LNHDA, CDR2 SQIVND (reference sequence). CDR3 protein: CASSDRGFEAFF. In DNA form, the CDR3 reads TGTGCCAGTAGCGACAGGGGGTTTGAAGCTTTCTTT.

This chain links TRBV6-5 with TRBJ2-1, with 8 nucleotides matching TRBD1. Trimming at V came to 4 bases and at J to 4 bases, leaving 6 bases not matched to a gene. Germline values: CDR1 MNHEY, CDR2 SVGAGI. The CDR3 contains 15 residues. Written as DNA, the CDR3 is TGTGCCAGCAGTTCTGGGGACAGGTGGTACAATGAGCAGTTCTTC. Translation: CASSSGDRWYNEQFF.

The V gene is TRBV11-2, the J gene TRBJ2-1, with TRBD2 identical over 8 bases. This CDR3 region has 14 residues. The V and J ends lost 6 bases and 2 bases, in that order; junction bases with no gene match: 3. Germline values: CDR1 SGHAT, CDR2 FQNNGV. The CDR3 bases are TGTGCCAGCAGGGGACTAGACACCTACAATGAGCAGTTCTTC. Protein sequence: CASRGLDTYNEQFF. Looking up the rest from reference TRBV11-2 and TRBJ2-1 gives the full variable domain: EAGVAQSPRYKIIEKRQSVAFWCNPISGHATLYWYQQILGQGPKLLIQFQNNGVVDDSQLPKDRFSAERLKGVDSTLKIQPAKLEDSAVYLCASRGLDTYNEQFFGPGTRLTVL.

The J gene is TRBJ2-7, the V gene TRBV3-1 (or the pseudogene TRBV3-2), with unresolved D. V lost 1 base, J lost 3 bases, and 10 bases lay in between. The CDR3 has 14 amino acids. Germline loops: CDR1 LGHDT, CDR2 YNNKEL (reference sequence). The chain's CDR3 is CASSQVAHDYEQYF. The CDR3 nucleotides read TGTGCCAGCAGCCAAGTGGCCCACGACTACGAGCAGTACTTC.

The gene calls are TRBV29-1 and TRBJ1-2, with D unresolved. This CDR3 has 13 amino acids. V was cut by 4 bases and J by 7 bases, with 16 bases left in between. Germline V gives CDR1 SQVTM, CDR2 ANQGSEA. The CDR3, as DNA: TGCAGCGTTGTTGGGTTATCGACGGGTGGCTACACCTTC. It specifies CSVVGLSTGGYTF. Full variable domain (outside the CDR3, taken from reference TRBV29-1 and TRBJ1-2): SAVISQKPSRDICQRGTSLTIQCQVDSQVTMMFWYRQQPGQSLTLIATANQGSEATYESGFVIDKFPISRPNLTFSTLTVSNMSPEDSSIYLCSVVGLSTGGYTFGSGTRLTVV.

The gene calls are TRBV14 and TRBJ2-3; tentative D call: TRBD1 (6 bases). Germline values: CDR1 SGHDN, CDR2 FVKESK. V gave up 4 bases and J gave up 1 base, with 12 bases separating them. The CDR3 has 15 residues. The CDR3 bases are TGTGCCAGCAGCCCAGGGACACGGGGCACAGATACGCAGTATTTT. Protein: CASSPGTRGTDTQYF.

The chain is built from TRBV11-2 and TRBJ2-2; no definite D call. The CDR3 loop spans 17 amino acids. V lost 5 bases and J lost 1, with 17 bases in between. The germline CDR1 and CDR2 sequences are SGHAT and FQNNGV. The CDR3 region is CASSQFPRQKNTGELFF. The CDR3 nucleotides are TGTGCCAGCAGCCAATTCCCCCGGCAGAAGAACACCGGGGAGCTGTTTTTT.

The chain carries TRBV19 and TRBJ1-1; D unresolved. The CDR3 is 12 residues long. V was trimmed by 5 bases and J by 2 bases, leaving 6 bases between them. CDR1 LNHDA and CDR2 SQIVND come from the germline V gene (reference sequence). CDR3 sequence: CASSEVNTEAFF. The CDR3, as DNA: TGTGCCAGTAGTGAGGTAAACACTGAAGCTTTCTTT.

About this clone itself: Other nucleotide sequences in the sample specify the same CDR3. The V gene is TRBV11-2, the J gene TRBJ1-5; TRBD1 agrees at 7 bases. Germline CDR1 and CDR2: SGHAT and FQNNGV. Germline trimming cut 2 bases from V and 2 bases from J; bases unmatched to any gene: 0. The CDR3 sequence is 14 residues long. CDR3 DNA: TGTGCCAGCAGCTTAACAGGGGGCAATCAGCCCCAGCATTTT. Translated, it gives CASSLTGGNQPQHF.

The V and J genes are TRBV18 and TRBJ1-4; D remains ambiguous. Germline CDR1 and CDR2: KGHSH and LQKENI. Trimming took 1 base from V and 0 from J, leaving 12 bases between them. This CDR3 comprises 17 residues. CDR3: CASSPRQVTATNEKLFF. The DNA of the CDR3 is TGTGCCAGCTCACCACGCCAGGTGACTGCAACTAATGAAAAACTGTTTTTT. The whole variable domain, remainder taken from reference TRBV18 and TRBJ1-4, is NAGVMQNPRHLVRRRGQEARLRCSPMKGHSHVYWYRQLPEEGLKFMVYLQKENIIDESGMPKERFSAEFPKEGPSILRIQQVVRGDSAAYFCASSPRQVTATNEKLFFGSGTQLSVL.

J is TRBJ1-2 and V is TRBV15; D possibly corresponds to TRBD1 (6 bases). There are 13 residues in the CDR3. The V and J ends lost 4 bases and 5 bases respectively, with 11 bases between them. CDR1 and CDR2 (germline): LNHNV, YYDKDF (reference sequence). Here the CDR3 reads CATSTGQLYGYTF. CDR3 nucleotides: TGTGCCACCAGCACAGGACAGTTGTATGGCTACACCTTC.

CDR3 loop: CASSLLRTGMNTEAFF. CDR3 DNA sequence: TGTGCCAGCAGCTTACTAAGGACAGGGATGAACACTGAAGCTTTCTTT. The chain links TRBV7-6 to TRBJ1-1, with 8 positions matching TRBD1. Losses at the gene ends were 2 bases for V and 0 bases for J; bases not matched to a gene: 5. CDR1 SGHVS and CDR2 FNYEAQ come from the germline V gene. The length of the CDR3 is 16 residues.

The chain carries TRBV7-9 and TRBJ2-1; a weak D match, TRBD1 (6 bases). The CDR3 is 12 amino acids. V lost 6 bases and J lost 9, with 12 bases in between. The germline V gene encodes CDR1 SEHNR and CDR2 FQNEAQ (reference sequence). The CDR3 here is CASSQKGVEQFF. Written as DNA, the CDR3 is TGTGCCAGCAGTCAAAAGGGGGTTGAGCAGTTCTTC.

The chain links TRBV5-6 to TRBJ1-1; 7 nucleotides align to TRBD1. CDR1 is SGHDT, CDR2 YYEEEE, per germline. CDR3 length equals 15 residues. With 4 bases clipped from V and 6 bases from J, the junction kept 12 bases outside the gene matches. The CDR3, as DNA: TGTGCCAGCAGCGAACTACAGGGGAGTGGGGCTGAAGCTTTCTTT. It specifies CASSELQGSGAEAFF.

The chain is built from TRBV6-5 and TRBJ2-7; no clear D. Germline V gene data show CDR1 as MNHEY and CDR2 as SVGAGI. CDR3 size: 14 residues. V lost 9 bases and J lost 0, with 15 bases in between. CDR3 nucleotide sequence: TGTGCCAGTTTAGATGGGCCCCCCTCCTACGAGCAGTACTTC. Translation gives CASLDGPPSYEQYF.

In its sample, this clone was seen a few times. The chain is built from TRBV19 and TRBJ1-6, with TRBD1 matching over 7 bases. The junction had 10 bases not matched to a gene; V was cut back by 10 bases and J by 7 bases. The CDR3 is made up of 14 amino acids. Germline V gene data show CDR1 as LNHDA and CDR2 as SQIVND (reference sequence). The CDR3 DNA is TGTGCCACCAAAGGGGGGACAGTAAATTCACCCCTCCACTTT. Protein product: CATKGGTVNSPLHF.

This rearrangement joins TRBV19 to TRBJ1-1; 7 nucleotides line up with TRBD1. Germline V lookup: CDR1 LNHDA, CDR2 SQIVND (reference sequence). The length of the CDR3 is 15 residues. The trim removed 2 bases at V and 5 bases at J, leaving 8 bases unmatched. This CDR3 reads CASSITARGGTEAFF. In nucleotides, the CDR3 is TGTGCCAGTAGTATAACCGCCAGGGGGGGGACTGAAGCTTTCTTT.

V and J are TRBV3-1 (or the pseudogene TRBV3-2) and TRBJ2-7; D is possibly TRBD1 (6 bases). With 4 bases removed from V and 4 bases from J, the gap between germline ends came to 8 bases. CDR3 length: 12 residues. Germline values: CDR1 LGHDT, CDR2 YNNKEL (reference sequence). The CDR3 loop reads CASSRGQYEQYF. The CDR3 DNA reads as TGTGCCAGCAGCCGAGGACAGTACGAGCAGTACTTC.

The chain has TRBV5-1 and TRBJ2-7; 14 bases map to TRBD2. V gave up 1 base and J gave up 7 bases; unmatched junction bases: 7. This CDR3 comprises 16 residues. CDR1 and CDR2 (germline): SGHRS, YFSETQ. The CDR3 DNA follows: TGCGCCAGCAGCTTGCCGGGACTAGCGGGGGCCGCGGAGCAGTACTTC. This translates into CASSLPGLAGAAEQYF.

The chain combines TRBV19 with TRBJ1-2; D might be TRBD1 (5 bases). Between the trimmed V and J ends, which lost 3 bases and 7 bases, there was a span of 18 bases. Germline CDR1 LNHDA, CDR2 SQIVND (reference sequence). This CDR3 is built from 15 residues. In DNA, the CDR3 is TGTGCCAGTAGTATGCAGGCCACGATCGGGGGTGGCTACACCTTC. This encodes CASSMQATIGGGYTF.

The rearrangement joins TRBV2 to TRBJ1-5; D call uncertain. V was trimmed by 4 bases and J by 5 bases, leaving 9 bases between them. CDR1 and CDR2 from the germline V gene are SNHLY and FYNNEI. The CDR3 is 13 amino acids. The CDR3 reads CASSVGSHQPQHF. The CDR3 nucleotides are TGTGCCAGCAGTGTAGGCAGCCATCAGCCCCAGCATTTT.